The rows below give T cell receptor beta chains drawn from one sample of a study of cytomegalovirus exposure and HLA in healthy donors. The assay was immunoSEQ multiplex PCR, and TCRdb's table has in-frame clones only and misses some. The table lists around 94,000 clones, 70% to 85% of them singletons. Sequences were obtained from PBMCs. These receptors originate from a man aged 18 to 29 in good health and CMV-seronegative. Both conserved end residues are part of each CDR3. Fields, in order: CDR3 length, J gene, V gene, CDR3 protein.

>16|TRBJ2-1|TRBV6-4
CASSDSSGRSYNEQFF
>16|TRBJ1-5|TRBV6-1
CASSEPPGYSNQPQHF
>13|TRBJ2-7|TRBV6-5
CASSLQTDYEQYF
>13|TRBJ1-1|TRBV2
CASSYGTATEAFF
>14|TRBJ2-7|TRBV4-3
CASSLETGSTEQYF
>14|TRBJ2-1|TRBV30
CAWSLTGLPNEQFF
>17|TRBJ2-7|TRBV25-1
CASSANRRDRDSYEQYF
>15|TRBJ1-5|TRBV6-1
CASSEGEGVFQPQHF
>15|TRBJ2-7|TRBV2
CASNQGTSGRIEQYF
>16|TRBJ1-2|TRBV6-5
CASSYFRGKTNYGYTF
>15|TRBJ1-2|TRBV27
CASRDRDRGGYGYTF
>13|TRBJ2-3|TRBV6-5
CASTRGRTDTQYF
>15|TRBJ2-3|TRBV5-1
CASSLSLAGADTQYF
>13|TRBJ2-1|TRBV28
CASLAGLYNEQFF
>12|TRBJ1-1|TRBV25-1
CASSALNTEAFF
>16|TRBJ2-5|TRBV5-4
CASSLYKGAERETQYF
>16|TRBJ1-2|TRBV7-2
CASSGQGRPVNYGYTF
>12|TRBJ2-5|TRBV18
CASSRDQETQYF
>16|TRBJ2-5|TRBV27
CASSPSAGEYQETQYF
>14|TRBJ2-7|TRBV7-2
CASSPNEDRYEQYF
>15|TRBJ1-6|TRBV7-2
CASSSSGTGNSPLHF
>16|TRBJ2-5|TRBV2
CASSEWDLREAETQYF
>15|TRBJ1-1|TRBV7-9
CASSPNRGLNTEAFF
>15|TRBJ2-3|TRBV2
CALKTAGDGTDTQYF
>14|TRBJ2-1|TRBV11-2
CASSLGGGYNEQFF
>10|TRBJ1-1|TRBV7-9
CASLNTEAFF
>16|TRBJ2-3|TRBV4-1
CASNHLGAGSTDTQYF
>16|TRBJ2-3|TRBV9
CASSVAPGGGTDTQYF
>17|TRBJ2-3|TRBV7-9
CASSLDRGRAVSDTQYF
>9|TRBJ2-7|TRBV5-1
CARRPEQYF
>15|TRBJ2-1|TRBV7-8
CASSLGASPPDEQFF
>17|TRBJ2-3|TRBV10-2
CASRGQITRSDTDTQYF
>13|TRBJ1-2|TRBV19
CASSTPTRYGYTF
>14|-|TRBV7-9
CASSPITGGNEQYF
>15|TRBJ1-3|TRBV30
CAWSTGDSGRNTIYF
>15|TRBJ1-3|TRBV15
CATSRTGGMGNTIYF
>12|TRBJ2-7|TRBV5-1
CASSLIGAEQYF
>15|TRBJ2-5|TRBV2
CASSETTSRRGGQYF
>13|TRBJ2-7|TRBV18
CASSRGRGYEQYF
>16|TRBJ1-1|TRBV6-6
CASSYSGGLMNTEAFF
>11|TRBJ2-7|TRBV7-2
CASSSGTGPNF
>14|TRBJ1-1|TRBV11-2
CASSLGQGTAEAFF
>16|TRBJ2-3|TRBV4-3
CASSQGQGRPSDTQYF
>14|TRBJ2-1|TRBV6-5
CASLPTRNSNEQFF
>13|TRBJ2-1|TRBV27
CASRERVYNEQFF
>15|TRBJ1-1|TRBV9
CASSTSPGTGLKAFF
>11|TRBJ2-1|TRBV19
CASGSRYEQFF
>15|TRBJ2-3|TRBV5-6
CASSLPAGGRDTQYF